This TCR beta chain comes out of a study of radiation and T cells in renal cell carcinoma. At the level of the study: Nephrectomy followed 15 Gy stereotactic body radiation by 4 weeks.

Method: immunoSEQ multiplex PCR; TCRdb's copy keeps in-frame clones and lacks some. The table shows approximately 150,000 clones, with around four fifths occurring only once. The CDR3 runs to 13 residues. V lost 2 bases, J lost 11 bases, and 4 bases stayed unmatched. General observations from the study: From baseline, blood top tumor clonotypes peaked at 2 weeks post-radiation.

A word on this clone: Its antigen remains unknown.

The time point was: baseline pretreatment blood. Specified treatment: 15 Gy SBRT to primary tumor, nephrectomy 4 weeks later. After SBRT, blood was collected at 2 and 4 weeks, plus baseline. This renal cell carcinoma was of the clear cell type. This sequence originates from a woman aged 45-60 years with renal cell carcinoma. The chain joins TRBV23-1 to TRBJ1-1; 11 positions match TRBD1. TRBV23-1 is marked as an open reading frame, function uncertain. The source material was blood, sampled from a patient whose treatment included radiotherapy and nephrectomy. CDR3 amino acids: CASSQGTGGSAFF. The CDR3 region has the DNA TGCGCCAGCAGTCAAGGGACAGGGGGTTCCGCTTTCTTT.